These 28 T cell receptor beta chains originate from one sample sequenced in a study of CD8 T cells in ankylosing spondylitis. Broader study findings: Characteristic of ankylosing spondylitis blood, it appeared, was a TCR beta motif comprising about eight highly homologous variants.

Each CDR3 protein gets one entry after TCRdb re-called the 5' RACE reads with MiXCR. This sample has fewer than 400,000 distinct CDR3 sequences, with 6.5% to 10% found just once. Their antigens remain unidentified. The sequenced material came from blood, either unsorted or a sorted T cell fraction (not recorded which). The receptor source for this set is a male donor with ankylosing spondylitis.

This clonotype was seen repeatedly, ten times or more. The chain joins TRBV7-2 to TRBJ1-2; the D is unclear. Trimming stripped 8 bases from V and 4 bases from J, with 11 bases between. The CDR3 length is 12 residues. Per germline, CDR1 SGHTA and CDR2 FQGNSA. The CDR3 sequence is CASLLVPYGYTF. CDR3 nucleotide sequence: TGTGCCAGCCTTCTCGTCCCCTATGGCTACACCTTC.

This clonotype appeared many times. The gene calls are TRBV28 and TRBJ1-1; a weak D match, TRBD1 (6 bases). The CDR3 spans 15 residues. CDR1 MDHEN and CDR2 SYDVKM come from the germline V gene. V lost 5 bases to trimming and J lost 3 bases, with 16 bases between them. The CDR3, as DNA: TGTGCCAGCAGTCCACAACAGGGTTTAGACACTGAAGCTTTCTTT. Protein: CASSPQQGLDTEAFF.

This clonotype was detected a few times. V gene TRBV20-1 combines with J gene TRBJ1-2, with D tentatively TRBD1 (5 bases). Per the germline V gene, CDR1 is DFQATT and CDR2 is SNEGSKA (reference sequence). CDR3 length: 12 amino acids. Trimming shortened V by 3 bases and J by 0 bases, and 5 bases separated the two germline ends. CDR3 residues: CSARTANYGYTF. As DNA, the CDR3 is TGCAGTGCTAGGACAGCTAACTATGGCTACACCTTC.

The chain uses TRBV6-1 and TRBJ1-5; a possible D gene is TRBD1 (5 bases). The CDR3 sequence is 16 residues long. CDR1 is MNHNS, CDR2 SASEGT, per germline. The V end lost 6 bases, the J end lost 0 bases, and 15 bases lay between the germline ends. The CDR3 nucleotides are TGTGCCAGCAGAGACCCGGGACCGATTAGCAATCAGCCCCAGCATTTT. This encodes CASRDPGPISNQPQHF.

This clonotype was found a few times. This chain links TRBV3-1 with TRBJ1-4, with unresolved D. Germline-derived CDR1 and CDR2 are LGHDT and YNNKEL (reference sequence). There are 16 residues in the CDR3. With 2 bases removed from V and 0 bases from J, the gap between germline ends came to 10 bases. In nucleotides, the CDR3 is TGTGCCAGCAGCCAATCCTCGGTGTCAACTAATGAAAAACTGTTTTTT. Its protein is CASSQSSVSTNEKLFF. The full variable domain, rest sourced from reference TRBV3-1 and TRBJ1-4, is DTAVSQTPKYLVTQMGNDKSIKCEQNLGHDTMYWYKQDSKKFLKIMFSYNNKELIINETVPNRFSPKSPDKAHLNLHINSLELGDSAVYFCASSQSSVSTNEKLFFGSGTQLSVL.

Points on this clonotype: Possible read error: a much larger clone is one base away. CDR3 in amino acids: CASSLADRSYYEQYF. The CDR3 nucleotides read TGCGCCAGCAGCTTGGCCGACAGGAGCTACTACGAGCAGTACTTC. This rearrangement joins TRBV5-1 to TRBJ2-7, with D perhaps matching TRBD1 (6 bases). With 0 bases removed from V and 3 bases from J, the gap between germline ends came to 13 bases. CDR3 length equals 15 residues. Germline-derived CDR1 and CDR2 are SGHRS and YFSETQ. Full variable domain (remainder filled in from reference TRBV5-1 and TRBJ2-7): KAGVTQTPRYLIKTRGQQVTLSCSPISGHRSVSWYQQTPGQGLQFLFEYFSETQRNKGNFPGRFSGRQFSNSRSEMNVSTLELGDSALYLCASSLADRSYYEQYFGPGTRLTVT.

The V and J genes are TRBV12-3 or TRBV12-4 and TRBJ2-1, with 7 bases identical to TRBD2. V lost 10 bases, J lost 3 bases, and 15 bases stayed unmatched. The CDR3 sequence is 16 residues long. CDR3 DNA: TGTGCCACCCATGGGGGGGGAAGAAATGTCTACAATGAGCAGTTCTTC. This codes for CATHGGGRNVYNEQFF.

This chain joins TRBV20-1 and TRBJ1-1; D is undetermined. The CDR3 runs 14 residues. V was shortened by 1 base and J by 5 bases, with 14 bases between the two germline ends. Germline V gene sequence: CDR1 DFQATT, CDR2 SNEGSKA (reference sequence). In DNA, the CDR3 is TGCAGTGCTAGAGGCAAGGCCGGACCGACTGAAGCTTTCTTT. It codes for CSARGKAGPTEAFF.

The V gene is TRBV12-3 or TRBV12-4, the J gene TRBJ2-1; TRBD1 aligns across 8 bases. Losses at the gene ends were 4 bases for V and 10 bases for J; bases not matched to a gene: 6. There are 13 residues in the CDR3. CDR3 bases: TGTGCCAGCAGTTGGACAGGGTGGGGGGAGCAGTTCTTC. This translates into CASSWTGWGEQFF.

This clonotype was detected only once. The genes are TRBV28 and TRBJ2-5, with 10 bases identical to TRBD1. With 7 bases clipped from V and 4 bases from J, the junction kept 6 bases outside the gene matches. Germline CDR1 and CDR2: MDHEN and SYDVKM. The CDR3 is made up of 14 amino acids. CDR3 DNA sequence: TGTGCCAGCACCCGGGACAGGGGACCAGAGACCCAGTACTTC. Translation: CASTRDRGPETQYF.

The table lists this clonotype with a few counts. The chain recombines TRBV7-3 with TRBJ2-1; D gene uncertain. The CDR3 covers 15 residues. Germline V gene lookup returns CDR1 SGHTA and CDR2 FQGTGA. V was clipped by 1 base and J by 0 bases, with 7 bases between them. In nucleotides, the CDR3 is TGTGCCAGCAGCTTAATGGTTAGCTCCTACAATGAGCAGTTCTTC. It is translated as CASSLMVSSYNEQFF.

This clonotype occurred a few times. V is TRBV29-1 and J is TRBJ1-1; TRBD1 agrees at 9 bases. With 6 bases clipped from V and 4 bases from J, the junction kept 15 bases outside the gene matches. The CDR3 consists of 16 residues. Germline CDR1 and CDR2: SQVTM and ANQGSEA. CDR3: CSVRTGVIRGGTEAFF. In nucleotides, the CDR3 is TGCAGCGTAAGGACAGGGGTTATCAGAGGTGGCACTGAAGCTTTCTTT.

This clonotype has just a few counts. V usage is TRBV25-1 and J usage is TRBJ2-7; 9 bases line up with TRBD1. V dropped 8 bases and J dropped 4; count of bases not matched to a gene: 6. The CDR3 is 13 amino acids. The germline V gene has CDR1 MGHDK and CDR2 SYGVNS. CDR3 bases: TGTGCCAGCGAGGGGGACAGGGTTTACGAGCAGTACTTC. Residues: CASEGDRVYEQYF.

At least ten counts were recorded for this clonotype. The junction does not match germline at one end; this may be a read error. V and J are TRBV29-1 and TRBJ1-4, with TRBD1 matching 11 bases. In germline, CDR1 is SQVTM, CDR2 ANQGSEA. This CDR3 region has 14 residues. Here the CDR3 reads CSVTGQGAKEKLFF. The DNA for the CDR3 is TGCAGCGTTACCGGACAGGGGGCTAAGGAAAAACTGTTTTTT.

Ten or more counts support this clonotype. V usage is TRBV2 and J usage is TRBJ2-5; no clear D gene. Trimming removed 8 bases from V and 4 bases from J, with 8 bases in between. The CDR3 is made up of 11 amino acids. CDR1 SNHLY and CDR2 FYNNEI come from the germline V gene. The CDR3 region is CASRRIETQYF. CDR3 bases: TGTGCCAGCCGTCGTATAGAGACCCAGTACTTC. Drawing the rest from reference TRBV2 and TRBJ2-5, the complete variable domain is EPEVTQTPSHQVTQMGQEVILRCVPISNHLYFYWYRQILGQKVEFLVSFYNNEISEKSEIFDDQFSVERPDGSNFTLKIRSTKLEDSAMYFCASRRIETQYFGPGTRLLVL.

This clonotype was seen a handful of times. The CDR3 is CASSLGSRRDSSKYF. CDR3 bases: TGTGCCAGCAGCTTAGGGTCCCGAAGGGACAGCTCCAAGTACTTC. The chain couples TRBV7-9 to TRBJ2-7, with 7 bases lining up with TRBD1. Per germline, CDR1 SEHNR and CDR2 FQNEAQ (reference sequence). The CDR3 totals 15 residues. V lost 1 base to trimming and J lost 11 bases; unmatched junction nucleotides: 14.

This clonotype was counted between two and nine times. The rearrangement uses TRBV9 and TRBJ1-4; no reliable D call. V was pared by 0 bases and J by 7 bases, with 13 bases between. Germline lookup yields CDR1 SGDLS and CDR2 YYNGEE. CDR3 length equals 15 residues. The CDR3 DNA is TGTGCCAGCAGCGTAGGTGCAGGCCACGGTGAAAAACTGTTTTTT. It specifies CASSVGAGHGEKLFF.

The chain is built from TRBV14 and TRBJ2-5; unclear D gene. The germline V and J ends were trimmed by 0 bases and 6 bases, with 5 bases remaining between them. The germline gives CDR1 SGHDN, CDR2 FVKESK. The CDR3 runs 12 residues. CDR3 loop: CASSQDRQTQYF. The CDR3 DNA reads as TGTGCCAGCAGCCAAGACCGGCAGACCCAGTACTTC.

The V gene is TRBV25-1, the J gene TRBJ1-2; TRBD1 matches at 7 bases. CDR1 is MGHDK, CDR2 SYGVNS, per germline. Trimming removed 3 bases from V and 4 bases from J; junction bases left unmatched: 5. The CDR3 has 14 amino acids. CDR3: CASSDDRVAYGYTF. The CDR3 DNA is TGTGCCAGCAGTGATGACAGGGTGGCCTATGGCTACACCTTC.

V and J are TRBV20-1 and TRBJ1-1; D unclear. The V gene's germline CDR1 is DFQATT and CDR2 SNEGSKA (reference sequence). The CDR3 has 13 residues. V was shortened by 3 bases and J by 3 bases, with 11 bases between the two germline ends. CDR3 DNA sequence: TGCAGTGCTAGCTGGATTGCGGACACTGAAGCTTTCTTT. Amino acids: CSASWIADTEAFF.

This clonotype was detected many times. V is TRBV20-1 and J is TRBJ1-1; no firm D call. Trimming stripped 1 base from V and 3 bases from J, with 18 bases between. CDR3 length: 16 amino acids. The germline gives CDR1 DFQATT, CDR2 SNEGSKA (reference sequence). Written as DNA, the CDR3 is TGCAGTGCTAGAGCTCTCGAGAGGTTGAGGGACACTGAAGCTTTCTTT. Its translation is CSARALERLRDTEAFF.

CDR3 sequence: CASKRTGANEQFF. The CDR3 nucleotides read TGTGCCAGCAAACGAACCGGGGCTAATGAGCAGTTCTTC. V is TRBV6-2 or TRBV6-3 and J is TRBJ2-1; perhaps D is TRBD1 or TRBD2 (5 bases each). Per germline, CDR1 MNHEY and CDR2 SVGEGT. V was pared by 7 bases and J by 7 bases, with 14 bases between. The CDR3 length is 13 residues.

The chain recombines TRBV20-1 with TRBJ1-5, with TRBD1 as a possible D gene (5 bases). Between the trimmed V and J ends, which lost 1 base and 2 bases, there was a span of 24 bases. Germline V gene sequence: CDR1 DFQATT, CDR2 SNEGSKA (reference sequence). This CDR3 contains 19 residues. The CDR3 reads CSARAPVPPKPGGNQPQHF. The CDR3 nucleotides read TGCAGTGCTAGAGCCCCGGTTCCCCCTAAGCCGGGGGGCAATCAGCCCCAGCATTTT.

There are a few counts of this clonotype. J is TRBJ1-2 and V is TRBV27; possible D gene TRBD1, 5 bases. The CDR3 extends over 12 amino acids. V lost 4 bases and J 8 bases, leaving 11 bases between the germline ends. Germline V gene data show CDR1 as MNHEY and CDR2 as SMNVEV (reference sequence). The chain's CDR3 is CASSSGPRGYTF. In DNA, the CDR3 is TGTGCCAGCAGTTCAGGGCCCCGCGGCTACACCTTC.

The J gene is TRBJ2-2, the V gene TRBV5-1; 9 bases agree with TRBD1. The V gene's germline CDR1 is SGHRS and CDR2 YFSETQ. Trimming removed 5 bases from V and 2 bases from J; junction bases left unmatched: 4. The CDR3 totals 15 residues. CDR3 nucleotides: TGCGCCAGCAGTTCGGACAGGGGCAACACCGGGGAGCTGTTTTTT. Its translation: CASSSDRGNTGELFF.

This clonotype was counted at least ten times. The V gene is TRBV29-1, the J gene TRBJ2-7; tentatively, D is TRBD1 (6 bases). The CDR3 has 11 amino acids. CDR1 is SQVTM, CDR2 ANQGSEA, per germline. Trimming shortened V by 6 bases and J by 3 bases, and 9 bases separated the two germline ends. The CDR3 region is CSVRDNYEQYF. The CDR3 bases are TGCAGCGTCCGGGACAACTACGAGCAGTACTTC.

The genes are TRBV20-1 and TRBJ1-6; TRBD1 aligns across 7 bases. V lost 6 bases and J lost 8; bases outside the gene matches: 10. Germline CDR1 reads DFQATT; CDR2 reads SNEGSKA (reference sequence). This CDR3 comprises 14 residues. This CDR3 reads CSAQRGQGDSPLHF. CDR3 nucleotide sequence: TGCAGTGCCCAGCGAGGGCAGGGGGATTCACCCCTCCACTTT.

The chain joins TRBV5-1 to TRBJ1-1, with TRBD1 identical over 7 bases. CDR1 is SGHRS and CDR2 is YFSETQ in the germline V gene. V shed 4 bases, J shed 0 bases, and the junction held 9 bases outside the gene matches. The CDR3 consists of 16 residues. CDR3 amino acids: CASSGRDRNMNTEAFF. The CDR3 region has the DNA TGCGCCAGCAGCGGCCGGGACAGAAATATGAACACTGAAGCTTTCTTT.